This TCR beta chain was documented in a study of blood T cell repertoires in COVID-19 (dated by TCRdb to about 2020). In the study overall: Samples covering the acute and convalescent phases of COVID-19 were provided by collaborators in the United States, Italy and Spain. Samples were obtained from the ongoing ImmuneRACE study (first 160 participants) and from 1,254 subjects provided by 6 global collaborators. Where HLA class I and class II types were available, the types were taken from metadata supplied by the sample provider, not from assay-based typing. The repertoires were made available in a free public database intended to serve as a resource for research on the immune response to SARS-CoV-2. The prospective study material was composed of cDNA or gDNA derived from T cells, B-cell-depleted T cells, or PBMCs. Deeply sampled blood TCRbeta repertoires from subjects exposed to, actively infected with, or recovered from COVID-19 were included in the dataset. The sample metadata nearly always contained a de-identified subject ID, COVID-19 status, age in years and sex. Broad study findings and their caveats: The quantity of clinical and demographic metadata differed by source and by participant and was supplied without curation.

TCRbeta CDR3 regions were amplified from genomic DNA by means of the immunoSEQ Assay, a bias-controlled multiplex PCR. As for the original processing: The number of nucleated cells in each sample was estimated from the amplification of reference gene primers within the assay. To quantify the absolute abundance of each unique TCRbeta CDR3 rearrangement, sequence reads were collapsed and filtered. For each sample, productive Simpson clonality was calculated by taking the square root of Simpson's diversity index across productive rearrangements. What TCRdb holds here is the immuneACCESS table cut down to in-frame rearrangements. Part of the clones is not present; checked against another copy, under half of the missing clones reflect an unresolved V gene, and the others are unexplained. V and J calls and clone size are those listed in that table; D and trimming were worked out from the DNA. For this sample there are about 42,000 clones; 85% appear just once. Together, the top ten hold less than 7% of the sample.

The CDR1 and CDR2 encoded by the germline V gene are ENHRY and SYGVKD. Germline trimming amounts to 2 bases on V and 0 bases on J, with 5 as the count of junction bases outside the gene matches. Spanning cysteine to phenylalanine, the CDR3 consists of 18 amino acids. The only DNA kept is the CDR3, 54 bases in frame from the first base. The collaborating institutions used their own protocols to collect whole blood in K2EDTA tubes. For TCRbeta analysis, collaborators shipped samples in one of three forms: frozen whole blood, isolated PBMCs, or DNA extracted from either of those sample types. In regard to this clone: The antigen it recognizes is unknown. No per-base quality is available; no much larger clone lies one base away.

The sample comprised peripheral blood. This clonotype was obtained from a man aged 45-65 years with active COVID-19. In this chain, TRBV10-3 is recombined with TRBJ1-3, with 12 bases aligning to TRBD1. The CDR3 sequence is CAISERGTGGGSGNTIYF. The nucleotides are TGTGCCATCAGTGAGAGGGGGACAGGGGGCGGCTCTGGAAACACCATATATTTT.